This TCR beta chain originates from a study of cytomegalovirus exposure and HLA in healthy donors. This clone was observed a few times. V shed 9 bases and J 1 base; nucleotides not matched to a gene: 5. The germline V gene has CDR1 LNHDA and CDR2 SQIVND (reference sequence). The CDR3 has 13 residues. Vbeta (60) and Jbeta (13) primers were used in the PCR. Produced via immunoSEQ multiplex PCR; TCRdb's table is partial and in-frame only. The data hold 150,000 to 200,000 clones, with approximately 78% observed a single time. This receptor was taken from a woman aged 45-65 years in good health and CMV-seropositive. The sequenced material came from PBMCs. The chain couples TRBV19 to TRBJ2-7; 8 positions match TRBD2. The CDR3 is CASGGESSYEQYF. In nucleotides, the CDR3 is TGTGCCAGCGGGGGGGAGTCGTCCTACGAGCAGTACTTC.